This is a list of T cell receptor beta chains from one sample in a study of blood T cell repertoires in COVID-19. Generated by immunoSEQ multiplex PCR, the TCRdb table keeps only in-frame clones and is missing some. Of roughly 250,000 clones listed, roughly 88% were seen once; the top ten hold 2% to 2.5%. The specimen sequenced was peripheral blood. These receptors were taken from a middle-aged woman who had recovered from COVID-19. The CDR3 runs from the conserved cysteine through the conserved F or W. D genes are given only for firm matches. Expanded clones are given a class, and other clones once, few, many or no size at all.

v_gene	j_gene	abundance	d_gene	CDR3nt	CDR3aa
TRBV7-2	TRBJ2-7	-	-	TGTGCCAGCAGCTTAGGACAGGAATCCTACGAGCAGTACTTC	CASSLGQESYEQYF
TRBV28	TRBJ2-2	-	TRBD1	TGTGCCAGCAGCCTCCAGGGGGAAAGCTGGGAGCTGTTTTTT	CASSLQGESWELFF
TRBV27	TRBJ2-7	-	TRBD1	TGTGCCAGCAGTTCCCGGGACAGGGTTTACGAGCAGTACTTC	CASSSRDRVYEQYF
TRBV5-6	TRBJ1-4	-	TRBD1	TGTGCCAGCAGCAATCGACAGGGAAGAGGAAAACTGTTTTTT	CASSNRQGRGKLFF
TRBV11-2	TRBJ2-7	-	-	TGTGCCAGCAGCATGACGGGGGTCTACGAGCAGTACTTC	CASSMTGVYEQYF
TRBV9	TRBJ1-5	-	-	TGTGCCAGCAATAAACTCGGCGGTAGCAATCAGCCCCAGCATTTT	CASNKLGGSNQPQHF
TRBV5-5	TRBJ2-3	-	-	TGTGCCAGCAGTTCCCTCACAGATACGCAGTATTTT	CASSSLTDTQYF
TRBV4-1	TRBJ1-6	-	TRBD1	TGCGCCAGCAGCCAAGAGGAAGGATCGCGACAGGGGAATTCACCCCTCCACTTT	CASSQEEGSRQGNSPLHF
TRBV10-2	TRBJ2-1	-	-	TGCGCCAGCAGGTCCAGCTCCTACAATGAGCAGTTCTTC	CASRSSSYNEQFF
TRBV6-5	TRBJ1-3	-	-	TGTGCCAGCAAGGGGGGGGCGCCCGGAAACACCATATATTTT	CASKGGAPGNTIYF
TRBV5-1	TRBJ1-2	-	-	TGCGCCAGCAGCTTGGACGGGGGATTGGGTGGCTACACCTTC	CASSLDGGLGGYTF
TRBV11-3	TRBJ2-7	-	TRBD2	TGTGCCAGCAGCTACCTTAGCGGGAGTTCATCCGAGCAGTACTTC	CASSYLSGSSSEQYF
TRBV28	TRBJ2-7	-	-	TGTGCCAGCAGTTTAATCCAGACCTACGAGCAGTACTTC	CASSLIQTYEQYF
TRBV3-1/TRBV3-2	TRBJ2-7	-	-	TGTGCCAGCAGCCAAGAACGGGGTGCCTACGAGCAGTACTTC	CASSQERGAYEQYF
TRBV19	TRBJ2-6	-	TRBD1	TGTGCCAGTAGTATGGGTCTGACAGGGAGCTCTGGGGCCAACGTCCTGACTTTC	CASSMGLTGSSGANVLTF
TRBV11-3	TRBJ2-1	once	-	TGTGCCAGCAGTACCTACAATGAGCAGTTCTTC	CASSTYNEQFF
TRBV5-1	TRBJ2-6	-	TRBD1	TGCGCCAGCAGGACGGACAGGGGGAAGACGGGGGCCAACGTCCTGACTTTC	CASRTDRGKTGANVLTF
TRBV19	TRBJ2-1	-	TRBD2	TGTGCCAGTAGTTTCCTAGCGGGGGGGCAGTTCTTC	CASSFLAGGQFF
TRBV18	TRBJ1-5	-	-	TGTGCCAGCTCACCCTCCGGGAATCAGCCCCAGCATTTT	CASSPSGNQPQHF
TRBV6-5	TRBJ2-1	-	-	TGTGCCAGCAGCTTCCGCAATGAGCAGTTCTTC	CASSFRNEQFF
TRBV9	TRBJ2-7	-	TRBD2	TGTGCCAGCAGCGCCCTAGCGGGAGGGACCTTCCGCGAGCAGTACTTC	CASSALAGGTFREQYF
TRBV29-1	TRBJ1-2	-	TRBD1	TGCAGCGTTCACCACCTTGGACCCGGGACAGGGAAAGGTGGCTACACCTTC	CSVHHLGPGTGKGGYTF
TRBV30	TRBJ1-2	few	-	TGTGCCTGGAGTGTACCAGTTCACTATGGCTACACCTTC	CAWSVPVHYGYTF
TRBV6-1	TRBJ2-2	-	-	TGTGCCAGCAGTGAAGGTCCCCAGGGCCCGTACACCGGGGAGCTGTTTTTT	CASSEGPQGPYTGELFF
TRBV5-1	TRBJ2-7	-	-	TGCGCCAGCAGCTTGGCCGGGTCCGAGCAGTACTTC	CASSLAGSEQYF
TRBV5-1	TRBJ1-2	once	-	TGCGCCAGCAGCTTGGACCCAGGGCAGGCTTCTGGCTACACCTTC	CASSLDPGQASGYTF
TRBV10-3	TRBJ2-7	few	TRBD1	TGTGCCGTGCAGGGACAGGGTCGTGGCTACGAGCAGTACTTC	CAVQGQGRGYEQYF
TRBV4-1	TRBJ2-2	-	TRBD2	TGCGCCAGCAGCCAAGAGTCCCCCACTAGCGGGAGGGTATACACCGGGGAGCTGTTTTTT	CASSQESPTSGRVYTGELFF
TRBV7-2	TRBJ2-7	-	-	TGTGCCAGCAGCTTAGAAGGGAGAATGGCCTACGAGCAGTACTTC	CASSLEGRMAYEQYF
TRBV2	TRBJ1-1	few	-	TGTGCCAGCAGTGAAGGGTACGGGGACACTGAAGCTTTCTTT	CASSEGYGDTEAFF
TRBV19	TRBJ2-6	-	TRBD2	TGTGCCAGTAGTACAACTAGCGGGAGTTTTCTAGCTGGGGCCAACGTCCTGACTTTC	CASSTTSGSFLAGANVLTF
TRBV27	TRBJ2-7	-	-	TGTGCCAGCAGTCGCAGGGGCTACTACGAGCAGTACTTC	CASSRRGYYEQYF
TRBV5-4	TRBJ2-7	-	-	TGTGCCAGCAGCTTGGTTCCGGCAGGGAATTCCTACGAGCAGTACTTC	CASSLVPAGNSYEQYF
TRBV2	TRBJ1-5	-	TRBD1	TGTGCCAGCACTCCTACAGGGGTCCCTAATCAGCCCCAGCATTTT	CASTPTGVPNQPQHF
TRBV29-1	TRBJ2-5	-	TRBD1	TGCAGCGCAAATCCCGGGACAGGCCAAGAGACCCAGTACTTC	CSANPGTGQETQYF
TRBV10-2	TRBJ1-2	once	TRBD1	TGCGCCAGCAGTGGCCAGGGACAGGGGAATTCGAACTATGGCTACACCTTC	CASSGQGQGNSNYGYTF
TRBV11-3	TRBJ2-7	once	TRBD1	TGTGCCAGCAGCGGAAGGGGGCGTACCAAGCAGTACTTC	CASSGRGRTKQYF
TRBV19	TRBJ1-2	-	-	TGTGCCAGTAGTTCCCGACTACGCTATGGCTACACCTTC	CASSSRLRYGYTF
TRBV9	TRBJ1-4	-	-	TGTGCCAGCAGCGTAGGACACGTAACTAATGAAAAACTGTTTTTT	CASSVGHVTNEKLFF
TRBV2	TRBJ2-1	-	TRBD2	TGTGCCAGCAGTGAACGGGGTAGCGGGAGGAATGAGCAGTTCTTC	CASSERGSGRNEQFF
TRBV4-2	TRBJ2-5	-	TRBD1	TGTGCCAGCAGCCGGGACAGAGGACAAGAGACCCAGTACTTC	CASSRDRGQETQYF
TRBV15	TRBJ2-5	-	-	TGTGCCACCAGCAGAGTGCGGGAACTCCAAGAGACCCAGTACTTC	CATSRVRELQETQYF
TRBV7-3	TRBJ1-1	-	-	TGTGCCAGCAGCTTACAGGCGGGGACTGAAGCTTTCTTT	CASSLQAGTEAFF
TRBV7-2	TRBJ2-1	-	TRBD2	TGTGCCAGCAGGCGACTAGCGGGGGGGAACAATGAGCAGTTCTTC	CASRRLAGGNNEQFF
TRBV6-5	TRBJ2-7	few	TRBD1	TGTGCCAGCAGTCTGACCGGGACAGGGACATCCGAGCAGTACTTC	CASSLTGTGTSEQYF
TRBV6-2/TRBV6-3	TRBJ2-1	-	TRBD2	TGTGCCAGCAGTTATCCACGAACGGGACTAGCCGACAATGAGCAGTTCTTC	CASSYPRTGLADNEQFF
TRBV30	TRBJ1-5	-	-	TGTGCCTGGAGTCTAGCGGCCAATCAGCCCCAGCATTTT	CAWSLAANQPQHF
TRBV7-3	TRBJ2-1	-	-	TGTGCCAGCAGCTCGCCCGGCGGGGCCCCCAATGAGCAGTTCTTC	CASSSPGGAPNEQFF